The T cell receptor (beta chain) described here comes from a study of blood T cell repertoires in COVID-19. The overall study: T cells, B-cell-depleted T cells, or PBMCs provided the cDNA or gDNA that served as material.

Germline CDR1 and CDR2: MNHEY and SVGEGT. The CDR3 is made up of 16 amino acids. V was clipped by 5 bases and J by 0 bases; unmatched bases: 7. Methods used by the authors: Using reference gene primer amplification, nucleated cell counts were estimated. Method: immunoSEQ multiplex PCR; TCRdb's copy keeps in-frame clones and lacks some. Clonal size and the V and J genes are those of that table, whereas D and trimming came from the DNA. This sample has approximately 230,000 clones, with roughly 79% found just once. The study recruited people aged roughly 18 to 100 years across 20 to 30 US areas. Two negative PCRs, clearance, or symptom resolution had been documented for recovered Cohort 3 donors.

This rearrangement joins TRBV6-2 or TRBV6-3 to TRBJ2-7; 10 positions agree with TRBD2. Sequenced sample: PBMCs or T cells enriched from blood (not recorded which). The sequence came from a man in his forties who had recovered from COVID-19. CDR3 DNA: TGTGCCAGCAGTCGGTCTAGCGGGGGAAGCTCCTACGAGCAGTACTTC. Its translation: CASSRSSGGSSYEQYF.